These T cell receptor beta chains were read from a single sample in a study of cytomegalovirus exposure and HLA in healthy donors. Data came from immunoSEQ multiplex PCR; TCRdb stores just in-frame clones and leaves some out. The sample has tens of thousands of clones, around four fifths seen once; the top ten hold under 3.5%. Sequences were obtained from PBMCs. All receptors come from a man aged 30 to 39 in good health and CMV-seronegative. Each CDR3 is given with its conserved first and last residue. The order of the fields is CDR3 protein, CDR3 DNA, V gene, clone size, J gene, D gene. The D gene is left open where the match is weak. Part of the rows lack a size; the others show once, few, many or a class for expanded clones.

cdr3_aa: CASRSERRWETQYF
cdr3_nt: TGTGCCAGCAGGAGCGAAAGGCGGTGGGAGACCCAGTACTTC
v_call: TRBV6-5
clone_size: once
j_call: TRBJ2-5
d_call: NA

cdr3_aa: CASSLPGGAGETIGTDTQYF
cdr3_nt: TGTGCCAGCAGCCTCCCCGGGGGGGCAGGGGAAACGATCGGCACAGATACGCAGTATTTT
v_call: TRBV7-6
clone_size: NA
j_call: TRBJ2-3
d_call: TRBD2

cdr3_aa: CASSYQRGGLTEAFF
cdr3_nt: TGTGCCAGCAGTTACCAGAGGGGGGGCCTAACTGAAGCTTTCTTT
v_call: TRBV6-5
clone_size: once
j_call: TRBJ1-1
d_call: NA

cdr3_aa: CASSYPGGAAGELFF
cdr3_nt: TGTGCCAGCAGTTACCCAGGGGGCGCCGCCGGGGAGCTGTTTTTT
v_call: TRBV6-5
clone_size: NA
j_call: TRBJ2-2
d_call: TRBD1

cdr3_aa: CASSFRGQETQYF
cdr3_nt: TGTGCCAGCAGCTTCCGGGGCCAAGAGACCCAGTACTTC
v_call: TRBV13
clone_size: NA
j_call: TRBJ2-5
d_call: NA

cdr3_aa: CASANTGGGEQYF
cdr3_nt: TGTGCCAGCGCTAACACAGGGGGCGGCGAGCAGTACTTC
v_call: TRBV18
clone_size: few
j_call: TRBJ2-7
d_call: TRBD1

cdr3_aa: CASSPGQGATETQYF
cdr3_nt: TGCGCCAGCAGCCCGGGACAGGGGGCGACGGAGACCCAGTACTTC
v_call: TRBV5-1
clone_size: once
j_call: TRBJ2-5
d_call: TRBD1

cdr3_aa: CASSSSFRGGYTF
cdr3_nt: TGTGCCAGCAGCTCCTCTTTCAGGGGTGGCTACACCTTC
v_call: TRBV11-2
clone_size: NA
j_call: TRBJ1-2
d_call: NA

cdr3_aa: CASSFSSGRDSYNEQFF
cdr3_nt: TGCGCCAGCAGCTTCTCATCTGGGCGGGACTCTTACAATGAGCAGTTCTTC
v_call: TRBV5-1
clone_size: NA
j_call: TRBJ2-1
d_call: NA

cdr3_aa: CASSLGGWGQEQFF
cdr3_nt: TGTGCCAGCAGCTTAGGGGGCTGGGGACAGGAGCAGTTCTTC
v_call: TRBV11-2
clone_size: NA
j_call: TRBJ2-1
d_call: TRBD1

cdr3_aa: CSARGQANTEAFF
cdr3_nt: TGCAGCGCCCGCGGACAGGCGAACACTGAAGCTTTCTTT
v_call: TRBV29-1
clone_size: NA
j_call: TRBJ1-1
d_call: TRBD1

cdr3_aa: CASGAQISSPLHF
cdr3_nt: TGCGCCAGCGGGGCACAGATTAGTTCACCCCTCCACTTT
v_call: TRBV5-1
clone_size: few
j_call: TRBJ1-6
d_call: NA

cdr3_aa: CASSHEGARGNTIYF
cdr3_nt: TGCGCCAGCAGCCATGAGGGGGCGAGAGGAAACACCATATATTTT
v_call: TRBV4-3
clone_size: few
j_call: TRBJ1-3
d_call: TRBD1

cdr3_aa: CASSLDDRRYTGELFF
cdr3_nt: TGTGCCAGCAGCTTAGACGACAGAAGATACACCGGGGAGCTGTTTTTT
v_call: TRBV11-3
clone_size: NA
j_call: TRBJ2-2
d_call: NA

cdr3_aa: CASSYQGTVGYTF
cdr3_nt: TGTGCCAGCAGTTATCAGGGTACGGTGGGGTACACCTTC
v_call: TRBV27
clone_size: few
j_call: TRBJ1-2
d_call: NA

cdr3_aa: CASSRDGRDTEAFF
cdr3_nt: TGCGCCAGCAGTCGGGACGGGAGGGACACTGAAGCTTTCTTT
v_call: TRBV5-1
clone_size: NA
j_call: TRBJ1-1
d_call: NA

cdr3_aa: CSALDRGLAGELFF
cdr3_nt: TGCAGCGCTTTGGACAGGGGGCTTGCCGGGGAGCTGTTTTTT
v_call: TRBV29-1
clone_size: NA
j_call: TRBJ2-2
d_call: TRBD1

cdr3_aa: CASSPRQGGYTF
cdr3_nt: TGTGCCAGCAGCCCACGACAGGGCGGCTACACCTTC
v_call: TRBV7-9
clone_size: NA
j_call: TRBJ1-2
d_call: TRBD1

cdr3_aa: CASSWTPGQGYGYTF
cdr3_nt: TGTGCCAGCAGCTGGACTCCGGGACAGGGTTATGGCTACACCTTC
v_call: TRBV7-2
clone_size: NA
j_call: TRBJ1-2
d_call: TRBD1

cdr3_aa: CASSESSYNSPLHF
cdr3_nt: TGTGCCAGCAGTGAGAGCTCCTATAATTCACCCCTCCACTTT
v_call: TRBV2
clone_size: NA
j_call: TRBJ1-6
d_call: NA

cdr3_aa: CASSLAGNTGELFF
cdr3_nt: TGCGCCAGCAGCTTGGCGGGGAACACCGGGGAGCTGTTTTTT
v_call: TRBV5-1
clone_size: NA
j_call: TRBJ2-2
d_call: NA

cdr3_aa: CASSQYRDSNQPQHF
cdr3_nt: TGTGCCAGCAGTCAGTACAGGGATAGCAATCAGCCCCAGCATTTT
v_call: TRBV6-6
clone_size: NA
j_call: TRBJ1-5
d_call: NA

cdr3_aa: CASSPPRERAYGYTF
cdr3_nt: TGTGCCAGCAGCCCCCCCAGGGAGCGGGCCTATGGCTACACCTTC
v_call: TRBV5-8
clone_size: NA
j_call: TRBJ1-2
d_call: NA

cdr3_aa: CASSLEFRDVDTQYF
cdr3_nt: TGCGCCAGCAGCCTGGAATTCAGGGATGTGGATACGCAGTATTTT
v_call: TRBV4-3
clone_size: NA
j_call: TRBJ2-3
d_call: NA

cdr3_aa: CAWSRVAWGYTF
cdr3_nt: TGTGCCTGGAGTAGGGTAGCGTGGGGCTACACCTTC
v_call: TRBV30
clone_size: few
j_call: TRBJ1-2
d_call: NA

cdr3_aa: CASSQSTGTDTQYF
cdr3_nt: TGCGCCAGCAGCCAATCCACGGGCACAGATACGCAGTATTTT
v_call: TRBV5-1
clone_size: NA
j_call: TRBJ2-3
d_call: NA

cdr3_aa: CASSRGALGSEKLFF
cdr3_nt: TGTGCCAGCAGCCGCGGGGCTTTGGGGAGTGAAAAACTGTTTTTT
v_call: TRBV7-9
clone_size: NA
j_call: TRBJ1-4
d_call: NA

cdr3_aa: CASSLTGSSRNEKLFF
cdr3_nt: TGTGCCAGCAGTTTAACAGGCTCCTCAAGGAATGAAAAACTGTTTTTT
v_call: TRBV6-5
clone_size: NA
j_call: TRBJ1-4
d_call: NA

cdr3_aa: CASSVVGTGGRETQYF
cdr3_nt: TGTGCCAGCAGCGTAGTTGGGACAGGGGGTAGAGAGACCCAGTACTTC
v_call: TRBV9
clone_size: NA
j_call: TRBJ2-5
d_call: TRBD1

cdr3_aa: CASSLGGRIPNTEAFF
cdr3_nt: TGTGCCAGCAGTTTGGGAGGGCGAATACCGAACACTGAAGCTTTCTTT
v_call: TRBV27
clone_size: once
j_call: TRBJ1-1
d_call: NA

cdr3_aa: CASSQGFSREQFF
cdr3_nt: TGCGCCAGCAGCCAAGGTTTTAGTCGTGAGCAGTTCTTC
v_call: TRBV4-3
clone_size: many
j_call: TRBJ2-1
d_call: NA

cdr3_aa: CASSGQQGAGNTIYF
cdr3_nt: TGTGCCAGCAGCGGCCAACAGGGAGCTGGAAACACCATATATTTT
v_call: TRBV14
clone_size: NA
j_call: TRBJ1-3
d_call: NA

cdr3_aa: CASSSPGTGVFEQYF
cdr3_nt: TGTGCCAGCAGCTCACCCGGGACAGGGGTTTTCGAGCAGTACTTC
v_call: TRBV7-2
clone_size: NA
j_call: TRBJ2-7
d_call: TRBD1

cdr3_aa: CASSVEDSGTDTQYF
cdr3_nt: TGTGCCAGCAGCGTAGAGGATAGCGGCACAGATACGCAGTATTTT
v_call: TRBV9
clone_size: NA
j_call: TRBJ2-3
d_call: NA

cdr3_aa: CASSFSAQPQHF
cdr3_nt: TGTGCCAGCAGCTTTAGTGCTCAGCCCCAGCATTTT
v_call: TRBV7-9
clone_size: few
j_call: TRBJ1-5
d_call: NA

cdr3_aa: CASGGGNQPQHF
cdr3_nt: TGCGCCAGCGGGGGGGGCAATCAGCCCCAGCATTTT
v_call: TRBV4-1
clone_size: NA
j_call: TRBJ1-5
d_call: NA

cdr3_aa: CASSPVGTDTQYF
cdr3_nt: TGCGCCAGCAGCCCGGTCGGCACAGATACGCAGTATTTT
v_call: TRBV4-1
clone_size: NA
j_call: TRBJ2-3
d_call: NA

cdr3_aa: CASSSGLAGGSSYNEQFF
cdr3_nt: TGTGCCAGCAGCTCGGGACTAGCGGGCGGGAGCTCCTACAATGAGCAGTTCTTC
v_call: TRBV27
clone_size: NA
j_call: TRBJ2-1
d_call: TRBD2

cdr3_aa: CASSPLGRGNTDTQYF
cdr3_nt: TGCGCCAGCAGTCCCTTAGGGCGGGGAAACACAGATACGCAGTATTTT
v_call: TRBV5-1
clone_size: NA
j_call: TRBJ2-3
d_call: NA

cdr3_aa: CASRQGYSNQPQHF
cdr3_nt: TGTGCCAGTAGACAGGGGTATAGCAATCAGCCCCAGCATTTT
v_call: TRBV19
clone_size: NA
j_call: TRBJ1-5
d_call: TRBD1

cdr3_aa: CASSGTGNPNQPQHF
cdr3_nt: TGTGCCAGTTCCGGGACAGGGAACCCCAATCAGCCCCAGCATTTT
v_call: TRBV19
clone_size: NA
j_call: TRBJ1-5
d_call: TRBD1

cdr3_aa: CASRLSGRTRLELDTQYF
cdr3_nt: TGTGCCAGCAGATTAAGCGGGAGGACCCGGTTGGAGTTGGATACGCAGTATTTT
v_call: TRBV6-4
clone_size: NA
j_call: TRBJ2-3
d_call: TRBD2

cdr3_aa: CSALPTDTQYF
cdr3_nt: TGCAGTGCTCTCCCCACAGATACGCAGTATTTT
v_call: TRBV20-1
clone_size: NA
j_call: TRBJ2-3
d_call: NA

cdr3_aa: CAIRNRDLGVHEQYF
cdr3_nt: TGTGCCATCAGAAACCGGGACTTAGGAGTCCACGAGCAGTACTTC
v_call: TRBV10-3
clone_size: NA
j_call: TRBJ2-7
d_call: NA

cdr3_aa: CASSMNSADTQYF
cdr3_nt: TGTGCCAGCAGCATGAATAGCGCTGATACGCAGTATTTT
v_call: TRBV7-2
clone_size: few
j_call: TRBJ2-3
d_call: NA

cdr3_aa: CASRQGAQDEQYF
cdr3_nt: TGCGCCAGCAGACAGGGGGCGCAAGACGAGCAGTACTTC
v_call: TRBV4-1
clone_size: NA
j_call: TRBJ2-7
d_call: TRBD1

cdr3_aa: CASSLVGGNSYEQYF
cdr3_nt: TGTGCCAGCAGCTTGGTAGGGGGCAATTCCTACGAGCAGTACTTC
v_call: TRBV5-6
clone_size: few
j_call: TRBJ2-7
d_call: TRBD1

cdr3_aa: CASRDSTTDTQYF
cdr3_nt: TGTGCCAGTAGGGACAGCACCACAGATACGCAGTATTTT
v_call: TRBV28
clone_size: NA
j_call: TRBJ2-3
d_call: TRBD1

cdr3_aa: CASSLLGRTGVSNQPQHF
cdr3_nt: TGCGCCAGCAGCCTTCTCGGGAGGACAGGGGTTAGCAATCAGCCCCAGCATTTT
v_call: TRBV4-1
clone_size: NA
j_call: TRBJ1-5
d_call: TRBD1

cdr3_aa: CASSEGGGMRTNEKLFF
cdr3_nt: TGTGCCAGCAGTGAAGGGGGGGGAATGAGAACTAATGAAAAACTGTTTTTT
v_call: TRBV2
clone_size: NA
j_call: TRBJ1-4
d_call: NA

cdr3_aa: CASSYRTGNYGYTF
cdr3_nt: TGTGCCAGCAGCTATAGGACTGGGAACTATGGCTACACCTTC
v_call: TRBV7-9
clone_size: NA
j_call: TRBJ1-2
d_call: NA

cdr3_aa: CASRTGDAGPEAFF
cdr3_nt: TGTGCCAGCAGAACAGGGGACGCCGGGCCTGAAGCTTTCTTT
v_call: TRBV6-5
clone_size: NA
j_call: TRBJ1-1
d_call: TRBD1

cdr3_aa: CAISDPGLAGGLTDTQYF
cdr3_nt: TGTGCCATCAGCGACCCGGGACTAGCGGGAGGGTTGACAGATACGCAGTATTTT
v_call: TRBV10-3
clone_size: NA
j_call: TRBJ2-3
d_call: TRBD2

cdr3_aa: CASSLALRGWVNQPQHF
cdr3_nt: TGTGCCAGCAGCTTAGCGCTACGGGGATGGGTCAATCAGCCCCAGCATTTT
v_call: TRBV7-9
clone_size: NA
j_call: TRBJ1-5
d_call: NA

cdr3_aa: CASILIRQGVIF
cdr3_nt: TGTGCCAGCATCCTTATTAGACAGGGAGTTATCTTC
v_call: TRBV7-3
clone_size: NA
j_call: TRBJ2-7
d_call: TRBD1

cdr3_aa: CASSLKRTSSYEQYF
cdr3_nt: TGTGCCAGCAGCTTGAAGAGAACCTCCTCCTACGAGCAGTACTTC
v_call: TRBV7-2
clone_size: NA
j_call: TRBJ2-7
d_call: NA

cdr3_aa: CASTEDYGYTF
cdr3_nt: TGTGCCAGCACTGAGGACTATGGCTACACCTTC
v_call: TRBV7-9
clone_size: once
j_call: TRBJ1-2
d_call: NA

cdr3_aa: CASSPGQSLYSNQPQHF
cdr3_nt: TGTGCCAGCAGCCCTGGACAGAGCCTTTATAGCAATCAGCCCCAGCATTTT
v_call: TRBV7-9
clone_size: few
j_call: TRBJ1-5
d_call: NA

cdr3_aa: CASSAMPGHLAKNIQYF
cdr3_nt: TGTGCCAGCAGCGCTATGCCGGGACACCTAGCCAAAAACATTCAGTACTTC
v_call: TRBV7-2
clone_size: NA
j_call: TRBJ2-4
d_call: NA